This T cell receptor (beta chain) comes out of a study of blood T cell repertoires in COVID-19. The assay was immunoSEQ multiplex PCR, and TCRdb's table has in-frame clones only and misses some. The sample consists of 65,000 to 70,000 clones, just under 80% of them appearing once. This clone was seen once. The CDR3 consists of 16 residues. Germline CDR1 and CDR2: MNHEY and SMNVEV (reference sequence). The germline V and J ends were trimmed by 3 bases and 7 bases, with 19 bases remaining between them. The specimen sequenced was peripheral blood. V usage is TRBV27 and J usage is TRBJ1-5; D possibly corresponds to TRBD1 (6 bases). The receptor was derived from a human donor in a cohort sampled during active COVID-19. DNA of the CDR3: TGTGCCAGCAGTTTCATGGGGGCAGGGGTTACCCAGCCCCAGCATTTT. Translation gives CASSFMGAGVTQPQHF.